This TCR beta chain was retrieved from a study of shared clonotypes between healthy human individuals (dated by TCRdb to 2020 to 2021). As for the study more broadly: The cohort comprised a couple of women and three men aged 18 to 49 years. Between about 0.85 and 9.5 billion PBMCs per donor were obtained by leukapheresis. For each donor, CD4 naive and CD4 memory were each given three plates, CD8 naive was given two plates, and CD8 memory was given one plate. To increase sequencing depth and limit assay-specific biases, different laboratories used diverse techniques to prepare libraries and sequence TCR repertoires. Blood TCR repertoires of five healthy adults were deeply sequenced to estimate repertoire size and the extent of clonotype sharing between individuals.

Donors were healthy HIV-negative adults with no recently reported acute infections or vaccinations. Every donor was a Caucasian adult living in Nashville, Tennessee, USA. Magnetic negative selection was used to enrich CD4+ T cells, after which naive cells were positively selected on CD45RA and the negative fraction became the memory subset. After blood collection by leukapheresis, PBMCs were isolated using Ficoll-Histopaque density gradient centrifugation and then cryopreserved in the vapor phase of liquid nitrogen. Analytical flow cytometry was used to check the purity and quantity of every magnetically sorted T cell population. Each sorted fraction had its genomic DNA isolated and then quantified by UV absorbance on a Nanodrop 2000c. Sequences LNHNV (CDR1) and YYDKDF (CDR2) are obtained from the germline V gene (reference sequence). Reading from cysteine to phenylalanine, the CDR3 counts 13 amino acids. CDR3 DNA is the only sequence kept; it has 39 bases, read in frame from the first base. V loses 1 base, J loses 0 bases, and the germline ends lie 2 bases apart.

Regarding this clone: This clone's antigen is unknown. Base-call qualities are not available, and no considerably larger clone is one nucleotide away. The same CDR3 arises from other DNA sequences in this sample as well.

TCR CDR3 regions were amplified from genomic DNA by multiplex PCR using the deep immunoSEQ assay. For each cell subset, the extracted genomic DNA was distributed evenly across all wells of several immunoSEQ 96-well plates, and each plate served as one replicate. For sorted subsets, each replicate PCR was loaded with 200 ng genomic DNA, equivalent to 25,000 to 35,000 T cell genomes. The purified libraries were quantified using a Qubit 3.0 fluorometer, sized with a Bioanalyzer 2100, and then quantified again using the KAPA Library Quantification kit. Each immunoSEQ 96-well plate was sequenced on its own single-read 150-cycle Illumina NextSeq 550 flow cell. The authors' analysis ran thus. The immunoSEQ output contained only junctional sequences without quality scores, so filtering could not match that applied to full-length reads. Sequences were annotated with PyIR, a Python wrapper for IgBLAST v1.9, and V/J genes and CDR3 were assigned using IMGT germline references. Any read was removed if the V/J assignment was weak (E-value above 1e-6), the CDR3 was missing, or the read contained stop codons, out-of-frame junctions, or ambiguous translated residues. A V3J clonotype was defined by an identical inferred V gene, J gene, and CDR3 amino acid sequence. Percentage overlap between repertoires was calculated by dividing the number of shared unique clonotypes by the size of the smaller repertoire. RTK rarefaction, the Chao1 estimator, and Recon v2.1 estimates of unobserved clonotypes were used to assess repertoire richness. Generation probabilities for all TCRbeta clonotypes obtained by the gDNA method from several donors were computed using OLGA. The source is immuneACCESS, and TCRdb retained only in-frame sequences with V and J called. Part of the clones is not carried over; for the studies checked, unresolved V genes explain less than half of this, and the remainder is unexplained. V and J calls and clone size are as listed in that table; D and trimming were resolved from the DNA. The sample records around 2.5 million clones, over 85% of which are singletons. Together, the top ten hold more than 0.35% of the sample.

Overall study outcomes, separate from this receptor: Because the study included a small number of donors, the genetic and exposure-history diversity represented was limited. Estimated clonotype richness was generally larger for naive than for memory subsets. Rarefaction of sorted-subset datasets indicated incomplete sequencing despite the large sequencing depth. Higher generation probabilities were observed for clonotypes shared by all four sorted-subset donors than for non-shared clonotypes. Sharing across several donors was observed for approximately 5% of naive CD4, 3% to 3.5% of naive CD8, over 2% of memory CD4, and less than 0.45% of memory CD8 clonotypes. Sampling was restricted to blood, and TCR repertoires in tissues likely differ from the TCR repertoires found in blood. Pairwise subsampling led to the expectation that sequencing depth would affect the degree of clonotype sharing among donors.

The V gene is TRBV15 and the J gene is TRBJ2-3; the D gene remains uncertain. Sequencing was done on a sample of naive CD4+ T cells from PBMCs. The meaning of the sample's cell subset or site label: CD45RA+ positively selected. The clonotype was recovered from a man aged 18 to 29 in good health. Some clones in this sample may be carry-over from other donors' samples. The sequenced DNA is TGTGCCACCAGCAGAGGGAGCACAGATACGCAGTATTTT. Its amino acids are CATSRGSTDTQYF.